This note documents a single T cell receptor beta chain sequence. Its antigen is unknown. No per-base quality is available; no much larger clone lies one base away. These data belong to a study of shared clonotypes between healthy human individuals (TCRdb year 2020). Regarding the research as a whole: The cohort comprised a couple of women and a few men aged 18 to 49 years. The study deeply sequenced blood TCR repertoires of 5 or 6 healthy adults to estimate repertoire size and the extent of clonotype sharing between individuals. Different laboratories and diverse techniques were used to prepare libraries and sequence TCR repertoires, to increase sequencing depth and limit assay-specific biases. Between about 0.8 and 9 billion PBMCs per donor were obtained by leukapheresis.

Reading from cysteine to phenylalanine, the CDR3 counts 17 amino acids. Only CDR3 DNA remains: 51 bases, in frame from the first base. The germline V gene specifies SGHRS as CDR1 and YFSETQ as CDR2. The junction shows trimming of 2 bases on V and 3 bases on J, and the gene matches do not reach 10 bases of it. Paper-wide results and their limitations: Because the study included a small number of donors, the genetic and exposure-history diversity represented was limited. Pairwise subsampling led to the expectation that sequencing depth would affect the degree of clonotype sharing among donors. Only blood was sampled, and tissue TCR repertoires likely differ from those in blood.

Healthy HIV-negative adults with no recently reported acute infections or vaccinations were included as donors. All donors were Caucasian adults living in Nashville, Tennessee, USA. For unsorted samples, 84 million or so PBMCs were counted, and genomic DNA was extracted using the QIAamp DNA Blood Mini kit. Blood was obtained by leukapheresis, after which PBMCs were separated by Ficoll-Histopaque density gradient centrifugation and cryopreserved in liquid nitrogen vapor phase. Using the deep immunoSEQ assay, multiplex PCR amplified TCR CDR3 regions from genomic DNA. Genomic DNA extracted from each cell subset was distributed evenly over all wells of several immunoSEQ 96-well plates, and each plate served as one replicate. For unsorted PBMC, approximately 290 ng of genomic DNA, equivalent to about 30,000 T cell genomes, went into each replicate PCR. Genomic DNA from unsorted PBMC was sequenced over ten immunoSEQ deep assay plates. Purified libraries were quantified with a Qubit 3.0 fluorometer, sized on a Bioanalyzer 2100, and re-quantified with the KAPA Library Quantification kit. Every immunoSEQ 96-well plate was sequenced on a separate single-read 150-cycle Illumina NextSeq 550 flow cell. The paper's data handling went like this. Because the immunoSEQ output held only junctional sequences and lacked quality scores, the filtering could not match the filtering applied to full-length reads. To assign V/J genes and CDR3, sequences were annotated against IMGT germline references using PyIR, a Python wrapper for IgBLAST v1.9. Any read was removed if the V/J assignment was weak (E-value above 1e-6), the CDR3 was missing, or the read contained stop codons, out-of-frame junctions, or ambiguous translated residues. V3J clonotypes were defined as sequences sharing an identical inferred V gene, J gene, and CDR3 amino acid sequence. Percentage overlap between repertoires was computed as shared unique clonotypes divided by the size of the smaller repertoire. RTK rarefaction, the Chao1 estimator, and Recon v2.1 estimates of unobserved clonotypes were used to assess repertoire richness. Sourced from immuneACCESS, this table was stored by TCRdb with only in-frame sequences that have V and J called. A share of the clones is absent; for the studies checked, an unresolved V gene accounts for under half, and the remainder has no known explanation. V, J and clone size derive from that table, while D and trimming were established from the DNA sequence. Counted in this sample were about 500,000 clones; approximately 77% of them appeared once. The ten top clones hold 12% of the sample.

The V gene is TRBV5-1 and the J gene is TRBJ2-2, and 7 bases in between align with TRBD2. This sequence originates from a woman between 35 and 50 years old in good health. Some clones in this sample may be carry-over from other donors' samples. What was sequenced was PBMCs. The DNA reads TGCGCCAGCAGCTTAGGCCCCACGGCGGGAGACACCGGGGAGCTGTTTTTT. Its amino acids are CASSLGPTAGDTGELFF.